This T cell receptor (beta chain) was identified in a study of OX40 agonist ivuxolimab in advanced cancers. Study-level points and caveats: By week 6 at 0.1 to 3.0 mg/kg, blood CD4+ and CD8+ T cells had expanded clonally. Certain nonresponders likewise exhibited a low normalized T-cell clonal expansion. Among patients with partial responses at 0.1-3.0 mg/kg, clonal expansion was among the lowest.

This table comes from immunoSEQ multiplex PCR, and its TCRdb copy is limited to in-frame clones, with some not included. This table has under 100,000 clones, approximately 80% appearing once. This CDR3 region has 15 residues. Trimming pared 0 bases from V and 4 bases from J, leaving 12 bases between. The germline V gene encodes CDR1 SGDLS and CDR2 YYNGEE. Autoimmune disease history or systemic immunosuppression excluded patients. A word on this clone: Its antigen is currently unknown.

The V and J genes are TRBV9 and TRBJ2-3; maybe TRBD2 (6 bases). Sequenced here: CD4+ or CD8+ T cells sorted from blood, sampled in a trial of the OX40 agonist ivuxolimab. The source is an adult with an advanced solid tumor such as melanoma, head and neck, liver or kidney cancer. CDR3 DNA sequence: TGTGCCAGCAGCGTAGAACCGGGAGCGGCAGATACGCAGTATTTT. Translation gives CASSVEPGAADTQYF.